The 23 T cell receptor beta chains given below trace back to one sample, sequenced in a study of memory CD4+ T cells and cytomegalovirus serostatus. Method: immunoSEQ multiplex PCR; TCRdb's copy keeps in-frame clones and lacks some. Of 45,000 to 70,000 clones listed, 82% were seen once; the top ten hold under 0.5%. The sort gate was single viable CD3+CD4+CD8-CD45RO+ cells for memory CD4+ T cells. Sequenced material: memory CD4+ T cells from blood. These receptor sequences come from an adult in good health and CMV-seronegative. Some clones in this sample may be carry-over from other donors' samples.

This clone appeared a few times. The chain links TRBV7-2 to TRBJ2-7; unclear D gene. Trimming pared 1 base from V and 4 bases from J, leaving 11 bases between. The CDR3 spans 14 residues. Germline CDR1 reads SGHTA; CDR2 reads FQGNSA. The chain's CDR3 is CASSLVLGAYEQYF. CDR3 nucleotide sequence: TGTGCCAGCAGCTTAGTCCTCGGCGCTTACGAGCAGTACTTC.

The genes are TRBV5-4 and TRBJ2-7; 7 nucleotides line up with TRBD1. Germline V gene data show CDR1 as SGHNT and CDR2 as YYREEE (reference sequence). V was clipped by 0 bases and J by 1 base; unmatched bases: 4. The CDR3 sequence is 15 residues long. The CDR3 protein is CASSLAGTESYEQYF. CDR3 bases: TGTGCCAGCAGCTTGGCCGGGACAGAATCCTACGAGCAGTACTTC.

The CDR3 protein is CASSWGLTSRSSYNEQFF. CDR3 nucleotides: TGCGCCAGCAGCTGGGGGCTGACTAGCAGGAGCTCCTACAATGAGCAGTTCTTC. The chain links TRBV5-1 to TRBJ2-1; TRBD2 might be the D (7 bases). V was pared by 3 bases and J by 0 bases, with 19 bases between. Per the germline V gene, CDR1 is SGHRS and CDR2 is YFSETQ. CDR3 length: 18 amino acids.

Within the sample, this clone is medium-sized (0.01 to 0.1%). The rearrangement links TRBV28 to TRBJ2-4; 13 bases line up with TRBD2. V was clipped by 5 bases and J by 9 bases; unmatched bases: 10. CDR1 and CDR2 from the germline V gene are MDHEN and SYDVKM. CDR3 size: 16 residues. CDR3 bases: TGTGCCAGCAGTCCTCCGGGACTAGCGGGATTCGGCATTCAGTACTTC. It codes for CASSPPGLAGFGIQYF.

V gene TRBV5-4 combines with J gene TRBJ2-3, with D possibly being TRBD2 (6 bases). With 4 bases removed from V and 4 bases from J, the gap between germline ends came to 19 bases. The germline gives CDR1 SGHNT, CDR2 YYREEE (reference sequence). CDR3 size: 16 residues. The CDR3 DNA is TGTGCCAGCAGCCCTAGCGTTAGCGTAGTTTCAGATACGCAGTATTTT. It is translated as CASSPSVSVVSDTQYF.

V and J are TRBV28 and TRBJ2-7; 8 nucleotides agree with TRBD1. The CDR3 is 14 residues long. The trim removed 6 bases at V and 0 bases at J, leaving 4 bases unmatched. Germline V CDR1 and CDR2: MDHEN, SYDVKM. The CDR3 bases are TGTGCCAGCAGCGGAACAGGGGGCTCCTACGAGCAGTACTTC. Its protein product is CASSGTGGSYEQYF.

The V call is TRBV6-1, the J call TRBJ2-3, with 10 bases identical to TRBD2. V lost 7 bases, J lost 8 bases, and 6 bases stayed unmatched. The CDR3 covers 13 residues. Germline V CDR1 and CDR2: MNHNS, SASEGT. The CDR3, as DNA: TGTGCCAGCATAACGAGCGGGAGGGGTACGCAGTATTTT. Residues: CASITSGRGTQYF.

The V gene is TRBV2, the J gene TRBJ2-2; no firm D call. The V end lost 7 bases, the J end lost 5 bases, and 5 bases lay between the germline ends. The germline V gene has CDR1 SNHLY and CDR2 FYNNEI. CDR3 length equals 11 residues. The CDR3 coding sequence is TGTGCCAGCAAAGCGACCGGGGAGCTGTTTTTT. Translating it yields CASKATGELFF.

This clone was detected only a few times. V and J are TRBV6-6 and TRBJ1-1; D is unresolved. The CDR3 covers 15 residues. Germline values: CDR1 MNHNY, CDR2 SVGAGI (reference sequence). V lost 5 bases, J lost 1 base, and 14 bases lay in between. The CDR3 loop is CASSLSANRNTEAFF. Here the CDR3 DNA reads TGTGCCAGCAGTCTATCCGCCAACCGGAACACTGAAGCTTTCTTT.

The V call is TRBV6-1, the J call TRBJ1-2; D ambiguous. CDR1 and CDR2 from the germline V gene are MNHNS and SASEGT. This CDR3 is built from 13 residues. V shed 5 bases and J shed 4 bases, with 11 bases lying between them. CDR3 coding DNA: TGTGCCAGCAGTACTGAGGGCGGCTATGGCTACACCTTC. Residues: CASSTEGGYGYTF.

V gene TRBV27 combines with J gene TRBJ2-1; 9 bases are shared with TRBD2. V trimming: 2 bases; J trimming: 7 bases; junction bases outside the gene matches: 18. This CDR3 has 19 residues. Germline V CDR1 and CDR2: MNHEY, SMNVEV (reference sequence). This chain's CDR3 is CASSLSRRGGLAGSNEQFF. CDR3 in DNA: TGTGCCAGCAGTTTAAGCCGACGGGGGGGGCTAGCGGGATCGAATGAGCAGTTCTTC.

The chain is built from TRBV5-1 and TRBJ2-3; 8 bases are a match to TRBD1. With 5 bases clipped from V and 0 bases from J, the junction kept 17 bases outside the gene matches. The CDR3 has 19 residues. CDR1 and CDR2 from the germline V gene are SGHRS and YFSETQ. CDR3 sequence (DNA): TGCGCCAGCAGGACAGGGGTCGCTTCTCGTGGGACTAGCACAGATACGCAGTATTTT. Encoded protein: CASRTGVASRGTSTDTQYF.

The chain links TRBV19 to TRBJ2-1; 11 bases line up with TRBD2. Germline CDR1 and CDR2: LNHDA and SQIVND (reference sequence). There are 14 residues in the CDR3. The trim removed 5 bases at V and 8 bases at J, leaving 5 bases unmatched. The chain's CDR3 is CASSLAGGPHEQFF. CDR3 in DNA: TGTGCCAGTAGTTTAGCGGGAGGGCCTCATGAGCAGTTCTTC.

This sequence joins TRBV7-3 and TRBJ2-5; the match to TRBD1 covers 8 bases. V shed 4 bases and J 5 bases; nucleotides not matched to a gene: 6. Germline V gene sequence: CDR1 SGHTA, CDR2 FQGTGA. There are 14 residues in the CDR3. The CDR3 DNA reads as TGTGCCAGCAGCTCCTACGGACAGGGCGAGACCCAGTACTTC. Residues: CASSSYGQGETQYF.

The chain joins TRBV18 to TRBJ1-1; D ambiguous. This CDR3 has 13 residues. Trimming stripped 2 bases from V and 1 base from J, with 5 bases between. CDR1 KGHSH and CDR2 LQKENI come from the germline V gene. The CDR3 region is CASSPMENTEAFF. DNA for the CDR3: TGTGCCAGCTCACCAATGGAGAACACTGAAGCTTTCTTT. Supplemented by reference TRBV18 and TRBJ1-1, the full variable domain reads NAGVMQNPRHLVRRRGQEARLRCSPMKGHSHVYWYRQLPEEGLKFMVYLQKENIIDESGMPKERFSAEFPKEGPSILRIQQVVRGDSAAYFCASSPMENTEAFFGQGTRLTVV.

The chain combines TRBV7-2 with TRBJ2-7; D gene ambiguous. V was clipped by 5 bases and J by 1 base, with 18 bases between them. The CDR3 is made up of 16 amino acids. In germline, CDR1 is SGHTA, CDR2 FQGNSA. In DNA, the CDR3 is TGTGCCAGCAGCCAACAAGCGACCGACGGATCCTACGAGCAGTACTTC. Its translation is CASSQQATDGSYEQYF. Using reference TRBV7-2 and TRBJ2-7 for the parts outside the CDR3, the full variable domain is GAGVSQSPSNKVTEKGKDVELRCDPISGHTALYWYRQSLGQGLEFLIYFQGNSAPDKSGLPSDRFSAERTGGSVSTLTIQRTQQEDSAVYLCASSQQATDGSYEQYFGPGTRLTVT.

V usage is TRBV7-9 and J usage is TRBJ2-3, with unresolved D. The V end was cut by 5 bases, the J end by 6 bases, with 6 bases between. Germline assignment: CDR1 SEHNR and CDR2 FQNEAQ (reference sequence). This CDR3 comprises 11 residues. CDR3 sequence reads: CASSPLDTQYF. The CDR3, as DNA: TGTGCCAGCAGCCCCCTGGATACGCAGTATTTT.

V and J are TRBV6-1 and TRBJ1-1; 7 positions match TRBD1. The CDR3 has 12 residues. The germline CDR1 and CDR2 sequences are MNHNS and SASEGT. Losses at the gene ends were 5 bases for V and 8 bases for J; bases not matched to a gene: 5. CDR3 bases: TGTGCCAGCAGTACGACAGGGTTCGAAGCTTTCTTT. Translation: CASSTTGFEAFF.

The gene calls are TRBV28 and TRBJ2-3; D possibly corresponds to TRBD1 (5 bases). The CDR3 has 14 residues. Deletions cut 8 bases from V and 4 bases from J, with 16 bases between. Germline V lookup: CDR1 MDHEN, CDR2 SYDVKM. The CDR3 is CASGVIWGPDTQYF. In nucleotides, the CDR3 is TGTGCCAGCGGAGTTATATGGGGCCCAGATACGCAGTATTTT.

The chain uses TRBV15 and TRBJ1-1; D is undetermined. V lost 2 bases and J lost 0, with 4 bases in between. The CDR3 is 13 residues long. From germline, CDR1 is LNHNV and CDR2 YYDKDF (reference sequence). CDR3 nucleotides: TGTGCCACCAGCAGACAGCTGAACACTGAAGCTTTCTTT. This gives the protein CATSRQLNTEAFF.

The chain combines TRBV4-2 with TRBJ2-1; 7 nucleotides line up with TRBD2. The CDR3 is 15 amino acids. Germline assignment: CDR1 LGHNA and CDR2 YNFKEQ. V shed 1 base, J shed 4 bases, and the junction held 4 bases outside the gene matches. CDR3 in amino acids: CASSQGSGDYNEQFF. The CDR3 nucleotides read TGTGCCAGCAGCCAAGGGAGCGGGGATTACAATGAGCAGTTCTTC.

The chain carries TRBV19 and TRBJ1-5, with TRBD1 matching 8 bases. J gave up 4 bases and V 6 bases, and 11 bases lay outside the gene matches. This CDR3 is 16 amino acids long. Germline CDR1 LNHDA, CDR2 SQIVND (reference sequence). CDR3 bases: TGTGCCAGTAGGCCGAACCGGGACAGGCTTAATCAGCCCCAGCATTTT. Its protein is CASRPNRDRLNQPQHF.

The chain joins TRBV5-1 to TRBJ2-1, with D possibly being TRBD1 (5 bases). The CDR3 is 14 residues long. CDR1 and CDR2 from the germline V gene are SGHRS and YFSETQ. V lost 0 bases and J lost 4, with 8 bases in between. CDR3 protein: CASSLVGLYNEQFF. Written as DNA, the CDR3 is TGCGCCAGCAGCTTGGTGGGGCTATACAATGAGCAGTTCTTC.